Below, 29 T cell receptor beta chains from the same sample are listed, as sequenced in a study of cytomegalovirus exposure and HLA in healthy donors. 60 Vbeta and 13 Jbeta primers were used in PCR. Produced via immunoSEQ multiplex PCR; TCRdb's table is partial and in-frame only. This sample has 150,000 or so clones, with around 80% found just once. What was sequenced was PBMCs. These receptors were collected from a woman aged 40-49 years in good health and CMV-seronegative.

This sequence joins TRBV6-5 and TRBJ2-7; 11 bases match TRBD2. With 1 base clipped from V and 2 bases from J, the junction kept 1 base outside the gene matches. In germline, CDR1 is MNHEY, CDR2 SVGAGI. This CDR3 is built from 15 residues. In DNA form, the CDR3 reads TGTGCCAGCAGTTACTTAGCGGGAGGGCCCTACGAGCAGTACTTC. Its translation is CASSYLAGGPYEQYF.

The chain employs TRBV27 and TRBJ2-7, with TRBD1 matching over 9 bases. The CDR3 runs to 16 residues. CDR1 MNHEY and CDR2 SMNVEV come from the germline V gene (reference sequence). Trimming at V came to 6 bases and at J to 2 bases, leaving 11 bases not matched to a gene. CDR3 bases: TGTGCCAGCAGGGCCGGCCCGGGACAGGGAGCCTACGAGCAGTACTTC. Translating gives CASRAGPGQGAYEQYF.

The chain employs TRBV7-6 and TRBJ1-4, with TRBD1 matching over 9 bases. V trimming: 3 bases; J trimming: 6 bases; junction bases outside the gene matches: 2. This CDR3 spans 14 amino acids. The germline V gene encodes CDR1 SGHVS and CDR2 FNYEAQ. CDR3 sequence: CASSFGTGHEKLFF. The CDR3 coding sequence is TGTGCCAGCAGCTTTGGGACAGGGCATGAAAAACTGTTTTTT.

The DNA of the CDR3 is TGTGCCAGCAGCGACAGATCACGACCCGTCGAGCAGTACTTC. Its translation is CASSDRSRPVEQYF. This chain connects TRBV7-2 to TRBJ2-7; the D gene is possibly TRBD1 (5 bases). The V gene's germline CDR1 is SGHTA and CDR2 FQGNSA. The V and J ends lost 5 bases and 6 bases respectively, with 17 bases between them. The length of the CDR3 is 14 residues. Drawing the rest from reference TRBV7-2 and TRBJ2-7, the complete variable domain is GAGVSQSPSNKVTEKGKDVELRCDPISGHTALYWYRQSLGQGLEFLIYFQGNSAPDKSGLPSDRFSAERTGGSVSTLTIQRTQQEDSAVYLCASSDRSRPVEQYFGPGTRLTVT.

This clone has a handful of counts. The chain couples TRBV5-6 to TRBJ1-5, with 8 bases matching TRBD1. This CDR3 has 14 amino acids. The germline gives CDR1 SGHDT, CDR2 YYEEEE. V shed 2 bases and J 5 bases; nucleotides not matched to a gene: 3. CDR3 loop: CASSLGQGDQPQHF. The CDR3 DNA reads as TGTGCCAGCAGCTTAGGACAGGGCGATCAGCCCCAGCATTTT.

The V gene is TRBV29-1, the J gene TRBJ1-2; D remains unclear. Germline-derived CDR1 and CDR2 are SQVTM and ANQGSEA. Between the trimmed V and J ends, which lost 4 bases and 3 bases, there was a span of 15 bases. This CDR3 contains 14 residues. CDR3 protein: CSVGRGPADYGYTF. DNA for the CDR3: TGCAGCGTTGGAAGAGGACCAGCGGACTATGGCTACACCTTC.

The CDR3 protein is CASSFGVSQEQYF. CDR3 DNA: TGTGCCAGCAGCTTCGGGGTGTCGCAAGAGCAGTACTTC. V usage is TRBV5-4 and J usage is TRBJ2-7; perhaps TRBD2 as D (5 bases). The germline V and J ends were trimmed by 2 bases and 7 bases, with 13 bases remaining between them. Germline CDR1 is SGHNT and CDR2 is YYREEE (reference sequence). The CDR3 totals 13 residues.

V gene TRBV28 combines with J gene TRBJ1-2; 7 nucleotides match TRBD1. Germline-derived CDR1 and CDR2 are MDHEN and SYDVKM. This CDR3 region has 15 residues. V shed 6 bases and J 3 bases; nucleotides not matched to a gene: 10. The CDR3 loop reads CASRPPGQRHYGYTF. The CDR3 nucleotides read TGTGCCAGCAGGCCTCCGGGACAGCGTCACTATGGCTACACCTTC.

This clone was seen a few times. Other nucleotide sequences from this sample produce the same CDR3. The CDR3 DNA follows: TGTGCCAGCAGCCGAGGGAACACTGAAGCTTTCTTT. It yields the protein CASSRGNTEAFF. The V gene is TRBV7-6, the J gene TRBJ1-1; D unresolved. The germline V gene has CDR1 SGHVS and CDR2 FNYEAQ. V lost 5 bases and J lost 1, with 5 bases in between. The CDR3 spans 12 residues.

This clone was seen more than once but under ten times. V and J are TRBV28 and TRBJ2-1, with 12 bases lining up with TRBD1. Germline V gene data show CDR1 as MDHEN and CDR2 as SYDVKM. CDR3 size: 17 residues. With 5 bases clipped from V and 8 bases from J, the junction kept 13 bases outside the gene matches. The CDR3 region has the DNA TGTGCCAGCAGTCCCCCCCTTACCGGGACAGGGGGCGATGAGCAGTTCTTC. Protein: CASSPPLTGTGGDEQFF.

This clone appeared a single time. This chain joins TRBV4-1 and TRBJ2-3; D gene unclear. Trimming cost V 3 bases and J 0 bases, with 10 bases left between them. The germline gives CDR1 MGHRA, CDR2 YSYEKL. CDR3 length equals 15 residues. Here the CDR3 reads CASSHRSTSTDTQYF. CDR3 DNA: TGCGCCAGCAGCCATCGGTCAACTAGCACAGATACGCAGTATTTT.

The chain couples TRBV11-2 to TRBJ2-7; 9 bases line up with TRBD1. J was trimmed by 4 bases and V by 5 bases; bases with no gene match: 9. CDR1 is SGHAT and CDR2 is FQNNGV in the germline V gene. The CDR3 loop spans 15 amino acids. The CDR3: CASSPIDRGLYEQYF. CDR3 bases: TGTGCCAGCAGCCCGATAGACAGGGGGTTATACGAGCAGTACTTC.

This sequence joins TRBV28 and TRBJ2-2; TRBD1 agrees at 11 bases. The CDR3 is 21 residues long. Germline V lookup: CDR1 MDHEN, CDR2 SYDVKM. J gave up 0 bases and V 6 bases, and 18 bases lay outside the gene matches. In DNA, the CDR3 is TGTGCCAGCAGACCCCACCCAGGGACAGGGGGGTTTCGGACGAACACCGGGGAGCTGTTTTTT. Translation gives CASRPHPGTGGFRTNTGELFF. Full variable domain (remainder filled in from reference TRBV28 and TRBJ2-2): DVKVTQSSRYLVKRTGEKVFLECVQDMDHENMFWYRQDPGLGLRLIYFSYDVKMKEKGDIPEGYSVSREKKERFSLILESASTNQTSMYLCASRPHPGTGGFRTNTGELFFGEGSRLTVL.

The J gene is TRBJ2-5, the V gene TRBV9; D is possibly TRBD1 (6 bases). Germline V gene lookup returns CDR1 SGDLS and CDR2 YYNGEE. Trimming took off 2 bases at V and 1 base at J, with 12 bases between the two ends. The CDR3 consists of 15 residues. This CDR3 is CASSVRTAPQETQYF. CDR3 DNA sequence: TGTGCCAGCAGCGTCAGGACAGCGCCCCAAGAGACCCAGTACTTC. Using reference TRBV9 and TRBJ2-5 for the parts outside the CDR3, the full variable domain is DSGVTQTPKHLITATGQRVTLRCSPRSGDLSVYWYQQSLDQGLQFLIQYYNGEERAKGNILERFSAQQFPDLHSELNLSSLELGDSALYFCASSVRTAPQETQYFGPGTRLLVL.

This clone was picked up a small number of times. V and J are TRBV5-1 and TRBJ1-2, with TRBD1 matching 8 bases. V lost 4 bases to trimming and J lost 6 bases; unmatched junction nucleotides: 8. Germline CDR1 SGHRS, CDR2 YFSETQ. This CDR3 region has 14 residues. This CDR3 reads CASSRTTQGDGYTF. DNA for the CDR3: TGCGCCAGCAGCCGAACCACACAGGGGGATGGCTACACCTTC.

This chain uses TRBV28 with TRBJ2-5, with 7 positions matching TRBD1. The germline V gene has CDR1 MDHEN and CDR2 SYDVKM. The CDR3 extends over 15 amino acids. V lost 6 bases to trimming and J lost 1 base; unmatched junction nucleotides: 8. The CDR3 coding sequence is TGTGCCAGCAGCCCGAGGGGGCGCCCCCAAGAGACCCAGTACTTC. This sequence encodes CASSPRGRPQETQYF.

The rearrangement links TRBV27 to TRBJ2-7; 14 bases are a match to TRBD2. Germline-derived CDR1 and CDR2 are MNHEY and SMNVEV (reference sequence). V lost 4 bases and J lost 7; bases outside the gene matches: 9. The CDR3 covers 16 residues. The CDR3 region is CASSSLPGLAGVEQYF. The CDR3, as DNA: TGTGCCAGCAGTTCCCTACCGGGACTAGCGGGAGTTGAGCAGTACTTC.

This rearrangement joins TRBV10-3 to TRBJ2-3, with 7 positions matching TRBD1. The CDR3 is 14 residues long. Germline loops: CDR1 ENHRY, CDR2 SYGVKD. The ends lost 10 bases at V and 2 bases at J; junction bases unmatched: 9. CDR3 sequence: CATFPGQVTDTQYF. The CDR3 DNA reads TGTGCCACGTTCCCAGGACAGGTCACAGATACGCAGTATTTT.

V and J are TRBV11-2 and TRBJ2-3; D may be TRBD2 (6 bases). This CDR3 region has 16 residues. Germline assignment: CDR1 SGHAT and CDR2 FQNNGV. Between the trimmed V and J ends, which lost 1 base and 0 bases, there was a span of 11 bases. This chain's CDR3 is CASSLAAGLSTDTQYF. The CDR3 DNA follows: TGTGCCAGCAGCTTAGCTGCGGGGCTAAGCACAGATACGCAGTATTTT.

The chain has TRBV7-9 and TRBJ1-3; TRBD1 agrees at 7 bases. Per germline, CDR1 SEHNR and CDR2 FQNEAQ (reference sequence). Losses at the gene ends were 5 bases for V and 4 bases for J; bases not matched to a gene: 11. The CDR3 has 16 amino acids. CDR3: CASSRPGQRLGNTIYF. The CDR3 DNA reads TGTGCCAGCAGCCGCCCGGGACAGCGTTTAGGAAACACCATATATTTT.

The rearrangement uses TRBV6-8 and TRBJ2-4; TRBD1 agrees at 9 bases. The CDR3 runs to 18 residues. The germline V gene has CDR1 MNHGY and CDR2 SAAAGT. Trimming removed 0 bases from V and 3 bases from J; junction bases left unmatched: 9. CDR3 DNA sequence: TGTGCCAGCAGTTACTCGAACCGGGACAGGGACCTCAAAAACATTCAGTACTTC. Translation: CASSYSNRDRDLKNIQYF.

This chain links TRBV4-3 with TRBJ2-3, with 10 nucleotides matching TRBD2. Per germline, CDR1 LGHNA and CDR2 YSLEER. CDR3 length: 17 amino acids. After removal of 4 bases from V and 6 bases from J, the junction contained 13 bases not matched to a gene. The CDR3 bases are TGCGCCAGCAGCCGCCGATTAGCGGGAGGAGGCCTTGATACGCAGTATTTT. It yields the protein CASSRRLAGGGLDTQYF.

This clone was recorded only once. The chain joins TRBV14 to TRBJ1-2; 9 bases are shared with TRBD1. The CDR3 loop spans 17 amino acids. J gave up 5 bases and V 2 bases, and 12 bases lay outside the gene matches. The V gene's germline CDR1 is SGHDN and CDR2 FVKESK. The CDR3 sequence: CASSQTWDRAPSYGYTF. CDR3 DNA sequence: TGTGCCAGCAGCCAAACCTGGGACAGGGCTCCCAGTTATGGCTACACCTTC.

This chain connects TRBV4-1 to TRBJ2-7; perhaps TRBD2 as D (6 bases). V was shortened by 1 base and J by 4 bases, with 14 bases between the two germline ends. Germline lookup yields CDR1 MGHRA and CDR2 YSYEKL. This CDR3 spans 15 amino acids. In DNA, the CDR3 is TGCGCCAGCAGCCAAGTCATGGGCGGGACGTACGAGCAGTACTTC. It specifies CASSQVMGGTYEQYF.

This chain connects TRBV14 to TRBJ2-7; 9 bases line up with TRBD1. Trimming removed 0 bases from V and 3 bases from J; junction bases left unmatched: 9. Germline loops: CDR1 SGHDN, CDR2 FVKESK. This CDR3 has 17 amino acids. DNA for the CDR3: TGTGCCAGCAGCCAAGATGCCCCGGGACAGGGAATCTACGAGCAGTACTTC. This sequence encodes CASSQDAPGQGIYEQYF.

V gene TRBV6-6 combines with J gene TRBJ1-2, with D possibly matching TRBD1 (5 bases). The CDR3 contains 14 residues. The V gene's germline CDR1 is MNHNY and CDR2 SVGAGI (reference sequence). Trimming stripped 5 bases from V and 2 bases from J, with 12 bases between. DNA for the CDR3: TGTGCCAGCAGTCCTGGCGACAGCAACTATGGCTACACCTTC. Its translation is CASSPGDSNYGYTF.

The chain employs TRBV2 and TRBJ1-6, with D hard to call. The CDR3 sequence is 13 residues long. Germline loops: CDR1 SNHLY, CDR2 FYNNEI. Trimming took 3 bases from V and 8 from J, leaving 8 bases between them. The CDR3 coding sequence is TGTGCCAGCAGTGAGTCAGTATATTCACCCCTCCACTTT. Translated, it gives CASSESVYSPLHF.

The CDR3 here is CASRRPRDRGYEQYF. CDR3 nucleotides: TGTGCCAGCAGGCGACCCCGGGACAGGGGTTACGAGCAGTACTTC. The genes are TRBV28 and TRBJ2-7; 10 nucleotides agree with TRBD1. CDR1 and CDR2 (germline): MDHEN, SYDVKM. This CDR3 is 15 amino acids long. V dropped 6 bases and J dropped 4; count of bases not matched to a gene: 9.

The count of this clone is one. The V gene is TRBV4-3, the J gene TRBJ2-7; no firm D call. This CDR3 has 15 amino acids. Germline V lookup: CDR1 LGHNA, CDR2 YSLEER. V was cut by 0 bases and J by 2 bases, with 11 bases left in between. The CDR3 DNA sequence: TGCGCCAGCAGCCAAGATCAGGCGCCGACCTACGAGCAGTACTTC. Amino acid sequence: CASSQDQAPTYEQYF.